Shown below are 25 T cell receptor beta chains from a single sample sequenced in a study of vaccination and CD4 T cells after COVID-19 (dated by TCRdb to about 2022). The library was built by means of PCR. The sample was run on an Illumina iSeq 100. DNA from cultured CD4+ T cells was subjected to TCR sequencing with the Oncomine TCR Beta short-read assay at the Johns Hopkins FTIC core. TCRdb itself trimmed the public reads at Q25 with fastp, ran MiXCR and retained productive beta chains. CDR3 protein sequences are deduplicated, and each keeps its most common genes and DNA. The sample records roughly 8,600 distinct CDR3 sequences, over 70% of which are singletons. The top ten clonotypes cover more than 25% of the sample. What this sample's treatment or condition label stands for: approximately 9-day PBMC culture with coronavirus spike peptide pools or control peptides (ViraFEST assay). What these receptors recognize is not known.

Source material: CD4+ T cells from blood, cultured in vitro. These receptors all stem from a human donor who had recovered from COVID-19.

By sample fraction, this clonotype is large. V usage is TRBV7-3 and J usage is TRBJ2-3, with D maybe TRBD2 (6 bases). Trimming removed 1 base from V and 0 bases from J, with 11 bases in between. CDR3 length: 16 amino acids. Germline CDR1 reads SGHTA; CDR2 reads FQGTGA. This chain's CDR3 is CASSLNPAGSTDTQYF. The CDR3 bases are TGTGCCAGCAGCTTAAACCCAGCGGGCAGCACAGATACGCAGTATTTT.

The V gene is TRBV10-1, the J gene TRBJ2-7; 11 bases map to TRBD1. The ends lost 6 bases at V and 5 bases at J; junction bases unmatched: 6. The CDR3 runs 14 residues. Germline-derived CDR1 and CDR2 are WNHNN and SYGVQD (reference sequence). The CDR3 sequence: CASSLDRGRDEQYF. CDR3 coding DNA: TGCGCCAGCAGCTTGGACAGGGGGCGGGACGAGCAGTACTTC.

This clonotype showed up just a few times. V gene TRBV27 combines with J gene TRBJ1-5; 8 bases line up with TRBD1. This CDR3 has 13 amino acids. The germline CDR1 and CDR2 sequences are MNHEY and SMNVEV (reference sequence). After removal of 5 bases from V and 7 bases from J, the junction contained 4 bases not matched to a gene. The CDR3 DNA follows: TGTGCCAGCAGTCCCGACAGGGGCCAGCCCCAGCATTTT. Protein sequence: CASSPDRGQPQHF.

This clonotype has only one observation. The chain is built from TRBV28 and TRBJ2-4; 7 bases align to TRBD1. This CDR3 is built from 13 residues. In germline, CDR1 is MDHEN, CDR2 SYDVKM. V lost 10 bases and J lost 1; bases outside the gene matches: 4. The CDR3 protein is CAIKDRAKNIQYF. Here the CDR3 DNA reads TGTGCCATCAAGGACAGGGCCAAAAACATTCAGTACTTC. The full variable domain, rest sourced from reference TRBV28 and TRBJ2-4, is DVKVTQSSRYLVKRTGEKVFLECVQDMDHENMFWYRQDPGLGLRLIYFSYDVKMKEKGDIPEGYSVSREKKERFSLILESASTNQTSMYLCAIKDRAKNIQYFGAGTRLSVL.

Sample share makes this clonotype medium-sized. The chain joins TRBV28 to TRBJ1-1, with TRBD1 identical over 7 bases. Germline-derived CDR1 and CDR2 are MDHEN and SYDVKM. This CDR3 has 14 amino acids. After removal of 7 bases from V and 0 bases from J, the junction contained 5 bases not matched to a gene. Here the CDR3 DNA reads TGTGCCAGCACCCCGGGACAGATGAACACTGAAGCTTTCTTT. Amino acid sequence: CASTPGQMNTEAFF.

The chain has TRBV19 and TRBJ2-5, with D uncertain. This CDR3 spans 13 amino acids. Germline V gives CDR1 LNHDA, CDR2 SQIVND (reference sequence). Trimming removed 5 bases at V and 2 bases at J, with 9 bases between. The CDR3 protein is CASSQPPQETQYF. In DNA, the CDR3 is TGTGCCAGTAGTCAACCGCCGCAAGAGACCCAGTACTTC.

The rearrangement joins TRBV20-1 to TRBJ1-2; a weak D match, TRBD1 (5 bases). The V gene lost 7 bases and the J gene lost 8 bases, with 5 bases spanning the gap. Germline lookup yields CDR1 DFQATT and CDR2 SNEGSKA (reference sequence). The CDR3 is made up of 8 amino acids. This chain's CDR3 is CSGGGYTF. DNA for the CDR3: TGCAGTGGGGGGGGCTACACCTTC.

This clonotype was detected a few times. The V and J genes are TRBV24-1 and TRBJ1-1, with a possible D match to TRBD1 (6 bases). CDR3 length equals 13 residues. The germline V gene has CDR1 KGHDR and CDR2 SFDVKD. Trimming stripped 11 bases from V and 11 bases from J, with 23 bases between. The CDR3 nucleotides are TGTGCCATTTCGACAGGCACCCACCACGGGGCTTTCTTT. Amino acid sequence: CAISTGTHHGAFF.

V is TRBV19 and J is TRBJ1-5; TRBD1 aligns across 8 bases. CDR1 is LNHDA, CDR2 SQIVND, per germline (reference sequence). V trimming: 7 bases; J trimming: 5 bases; junction bases outside the gene matches: 7. The CDR3 length is 14 residues. This CDR3 reads CASTTDREDQPQHF. CDR3 DNA: TGTGCCAGTACCACGGACAGGGAAGATCAGCCCCAGCATTTT. Full variable domain (outside the CDR3, taken from reference TRBV19 and TRBJ1-5): DGGITQSPKYLFRKEGQNVTLSCEQNLNHDAMYWYRQDPGQGLRLIYYSQIVNDFQKGDIAEGYSVSREKKESFPLTVTSAQKNPTAFYLCASTTDREDQPQHFGDGTRLSIL.

The V gene is TRBV7-2, the J gene TRBJ2-5; unclear D gene. This CDR3 is built from 11 residues. V dropped 2 bases and J dropped 4 bases, with 2 bases sitting between them. Looked up from germline, CDR1 is SGHTA and CDR2 is FQGNSA. DNA of the CDR3: TGTGCCAGCAGCTTATTAGAGACCCAGTACTTC. It codes for CASSLLETQYF. Combining the CDR3 with reference TRBV7-2 and TRBJ2-5 gives the whole variable domain GAGVSQSPSNKVTEKGKDVELRCDPISGHTALYWYRQSLGQGLEFLIYFQGNSAPDKSGLPSDRFSAERTGGSVSTLTIQRTQQEDSAVYLCASSLLETQYFGPGTRLLVL.

The chain's CDR3 is CASSEQGGNQPQHF. The CDR3 DNA follows: TGTGCCAGTAGTGAACAGGGGGGCAATCAGCCCCAGCATTTT. The chain has TRBV19 and TRBJ1-5, with 8 bases fitting TRBD1. CDR3 size: 14 residues. Unmatched junction bases numbered 2, after V lost 5 bases and J lost 2 bases. The germline CDR1 and CDR2 sequences are LNHDA and SQIVND (reference sequence).

V and J are TRBV4-1 and TRBJ1-1; D remains unclear. CDR1 and CDR2 from the germline V gene are MGHRA and YSYEKL. V lost 4 bases, J lost 1 base, and 7 bases lay in between. The CDR3 covers 13 residues. CDR3 loop: CASSRNGNTEAFF. In nucleotides, the CDR3 is TGCGCCAGCAGCCGAAATGGGAACACTGAAGCTTTCTTT.

This clonotype came up once. V usage is TRBV6-1 and J usage is TRBJ1-5; D may be TRBD1 (5 bases). Germline V gene data show CDR1 as MNHNS and CDR2 as SASEGT. Trimming cost V 8 bases and J 1 base, with 15 bases left between them. This CDR3 has 15 amino acids. CDR3 region: CASAWEGQSNQPQHF. The CDR3 coding sequence is TGTGCCAGCGCCTGGGAGGGGCAAAGCAATCAGCCCCAGCATTTT.

This clonotype was seen a few times. This chain uses TRBV2 with TRBJ1-2; 7 bases line up with TRBD1. The ends lost 8 bases at V and 4 bases at J; junction bases unmatched: 7. CDR1 SNHLY and CDR2 FYNNEI come from the germline V gene. The CDR3 runs 13 residues. The CDR3 DNA reads as TGTGCCAGCGGGGGACAGTTGGGCTATGGCTACACCTTC. This sequence encodes CASGGQLGYGYTF.

This clonotype has a single count. The rearrangement links TRBV6-5 to TRBJ2-5, with 7 bases lining up with TRBD1. The germline V gene encodes CDR1 MNHEY and CDR2 SVGAGI. The CDR3 consists of 15 residues. The V gene end was trimmed by 0 bases and the J gene end by 5 bases; junction bases not matched to a gene: 6. The CDR3 DNA reads TGTGCCAGCAGTTACTCTGGGCAGGGGGACGAGACCCAGTACTTC. It specifies CASSYSGQGDETQYF.

The rearrangement links TRBV6-1 to TRBJ1-6; D remains unclear. From germline, CDR1 is MNHNS and CDR2 SASEGT. V lost 4 bases and J lost 10, with 11 bases in between. The CDR3 has 13 residues. The CDR3 region is CASSVESDSPLHF. As DNA, the CDR3 is TGTGCCAGCAGTGTGGAGTCGGACTCACCCCTCCACTTT.

The chain uses TRBV6-1 and TRBJ1-5, with D maybe TRBD1 (5 bases). Trimming took 7 bases from V and 3 from J, leaving 7 bases between them. CDR3 length: 12 residues. The germline V gene encodes CDR1 MNHNS and CDR2 SASEGT. The CDR3 here is CASTGNNQPQHF. The CDR3 DNA follows: TGTGCCAGCACAGGGAACAATCAGCCCCAGCATTTT.

This chain joins TRBV7-3 and TRBJ2-3; D may be TRBD2 (6 bases). Germline V gene lookup returns CDR1 SGHTA and CDR2 FQGTGA. Trimming removed 5 bases at V and 0 bases at J, with 12 bases between. This CDR3 contains 15 residues. The CDR3: CASSRSGSSTDTQYF. The CDR3 nucleotides read TGTGCCAGCAGCCGGAGCGGGTCTAGCACAGATACGCAGTATTTT.

Points on this clonotype: One end of the junction does not line up with germline, which may come from a read error. V usage is TRBV27 and J usage is TRBJ1-2; 7 positions match TRBD1. This CDR3 is built from 16 residues. CDR1 and CDR2 (germline): MNHEY, SMNVEV (reference sequence). The chain's CDR3 is CASSRGGTATNYDYTF. Here the CDR3 DNA reads TGTGCCAGCAGCAGGGGTGGGACAGCCACCAACTATGACTACACCTTC.

The CDR3 sequence is CASSKVWTGKNTEAFF. In DNA, the CDR3 is TGTGCCAGCAGCAAAGTGTGGACAGGGAAGAACACTGAAGCTTTCTTT. V gene TRBV21-1 combines with J gene TRBJ1-1; the DNA was not used to check the table's D call, TRBD1. TRBV21-1 is given as a pseudogene. The CDR3 is 16 amino acids.

The V gene is TRBV12-3 or TRBV12-4, the J gene TRBJ2-3; 7 bases line up with TRBD2. After removal of 11 bases from V and 0 bases from J, the junction contained 2 bases not matched to a gene. The CDR3 has 12 amino acids. The CDR3 nucleotides read TGTGCCGGGAGGGGAAGCACAGATACGCAGTATTTT. It encodes CAGRGSTDTQYF.

The V and J genes are TRBV20-1 and TRBJ2-7; possible D gene TRBD2, 6 bases. Germline V CDR1 and CDR2: DFQATT, SNEGSKA (reference sequence). The CDR3 extends over 14 amino acids. V gave up 5 bases and J gave up 3 bases, with 17 bases separating them. CDR3: CSAPSGRDLYEQYF. CDR3 nucleotides: TGCAGTGCTCCCTCGGGGCGGGACCTCTACGAGCAGTACTTC.

The chain employs TRBV11-1 and TRBJ2-7; D might be TRBD1 (6 bases). The CDR3 runs 13 residues. V lost 9 bases to trimming and J lost 6 bases, with 18 bases between them. Germline CDR1 is SGHAT and CDR2 is FQDESV (reference sequence). The CDR3 DNA reads as TGTGCCAGTCAGCAGGGGCAGGCGCGCGAGCAGTACTTC. Amino acids: CASQQGQAREQYF.

This clonotype was observed a few times. This chain uses TRBV7-2 with TRBJ1-5, with TRBD1 matching 7 bases. There are 16 residues in the CDR3. CDR1 SGHTA and CDR2 FQGNSA come from the germline V gene. After removal of 2 bases from V and 3 bases from J, the junction contained 7 bases not matched to a gene. DNA of the CDR3: TGTGCCAGCAGCTTATCCAAGGACAGGTTCAATCAGCCCCAGCATTTT. This encodes CASSLSKDRFNQPQHF.

This clonotype was seen a few times. The V call is TRBV27, the J call TRBJ1-1, with D maybe TRBD1 (6 bases). This CDR3 is 12 amino acids long. Germline V gene lookup returns CDR1 MNHEY and CDR2 SMNVEV (reference sequence). With 6 bases removed from V and 7 bases from J, the gap between germline ends came to 12 bases. In DNA, the CDR3 is TGTGCCAGCAGGACACAGGGCCTTGAAGCTTTCTTT. Amino acids: CASRTQGLEAFF.